A selection of T cell receptor beta chains follows, all from one sample in a study of cytomegalovirus exposure and HLA in healthy donors. Using immunoSEQ multiplex PCR, the repertoire was profiled, and TCRdb retains in-frame clones only, with some absent. Among 180,000 or so clones, 70% to 80% were seen once, and the ten largest hold 1.5% to 2%. Sequencing used PBMCs. These receptors all stem from a young man in good health and CMV-seronegative. The conserved cysteine and the conserved F or W are not part of the CDR3 here. A D gene is named only where the DNA matches it firmly.

d_gene	v_gene	j_gene	CDR3aa
TRBD2	TRBV5-6	TRBJ2-7	ASSSLAGASSYEQY
TRBD2	TRBV4-1	TRBJ2-7	ASSPNLGTSGYEQY
TRBD2	TRBV27	TRBJ2-1	ASSTLASSYNEQF
NA	TRBV5-1	TRBJ1-2	ASSVTGTSGKGYGYT
TRBD1	TRBV28	TRBJ1-3	ASTRDSLGNTIY
TRBD2	TRBV5-1	TRBJ2-1	ASSLEPSGRSSYNEQF
TRBD2	TRBV2	TRBJ2-3	ASSSGLAGGTDTQY
TRBD2	TRBV6-1	TRBJ2-7	ASSEGLFRGVYEQY
TRBD2	TRBV9	TRBJ2-2	ASSVVGSGGNTGELF
NA	TRBV11-2	TRBJ2-7	ASSARFSDSSYEQY
TRBD2	TRBV27	TRBJ2-7	ASRLAGSYEQY
NA	TRBV10-3	TRBJ2-6	AISDEGQQFSGANVLT
NA	TRBV6-4	TRBJ2-2	ASSDRGTGELF
NA	TRBV19	TRBJ1-3	ASSIEGVAGNTIY
NA	TRBV5-1	TRBJ2-5	ASSLADHGETQY
TRBD2	TRBV19	TRBJ2-1	ASSIGTGGSYNEQF
TRBD1	TRBV2	TRBJ2-2	ASSRDRVTGELF
NA	TRBV27	TRBJ2-7	ASPRGGGEQY
NA	TRBV10-2	TRBJ2-1	ASSEKHLQF
NA	TRBV6-6	TRBJ2-1	ASSDEAGGTDEQF
NA	TRBV30	TRBJ1-2	AWSSDTNYGYT
TRBD2	TRBV18	TRBJ2-3	ASSLSAGTSGIPTDTQY
NA	TRBV2	TRBJ2-3	ATVPLVPDTQY
NA	TRBV29-1	TRBJ1-1	SVAYQAKNTEAF
NA	TRBV2	TRBJ2-6	ASRTGSGGANVLT
NA	TRBV6-1	TRBJ1-1	ASSAGQNTEAF
TRBD2	TRBV9	TRBJ2-7	ASSAPDGKRGEYEQY
TRBD1	TRBV2	TRBJ1-4	ASSWSGTGEKLF
NA	TRBV11-2	TRBJ1-2	ASRPLRKGAGNYGYT
NA	TRBV19	TRBJ1-2	ASRQVAQANYGYT
NA	TRBV10-3	TRBJ1-1	AIGRDLAEAF
NA	TRBV18	TRBJ2-7	ASSPQGWEQY
TRBD1	TRBV6-1	TRBJ1-3	ASSTTQGAANTIY
NA	TRBV5-1	TRBJ1-5	ASSLDGRTREPQH
NA	TRBV10-3	TRBJ1-6	AISERRNSGNSPLH
NA	TRBV28	TRBJ1-1	ASSTGGRPNEAF
NA	TRBV13	TRBJ1-3	ASSFDFPGGNTIY
NA	TRBV9	TRBJ2-7	ASSVDRVHEQY
NA	TRBV27	TRBJ2-3	ASSPEPFTDTQY
NA	TRBV5-6	TRBJ1-1	ASSWDTEAF
TRBD1	TRBV6-1	TRBJ2-7	ASSKWTGTYEQY
NA	TRBV5-5	TRBJ1-5	ASSLGQADQPQH
NA	TRBV28	TRBJ1-2	ASSLGRIYGYT
TRBD2	TRBV5-1	TRBJ2-1	ASSSSLLAGVYNEQF